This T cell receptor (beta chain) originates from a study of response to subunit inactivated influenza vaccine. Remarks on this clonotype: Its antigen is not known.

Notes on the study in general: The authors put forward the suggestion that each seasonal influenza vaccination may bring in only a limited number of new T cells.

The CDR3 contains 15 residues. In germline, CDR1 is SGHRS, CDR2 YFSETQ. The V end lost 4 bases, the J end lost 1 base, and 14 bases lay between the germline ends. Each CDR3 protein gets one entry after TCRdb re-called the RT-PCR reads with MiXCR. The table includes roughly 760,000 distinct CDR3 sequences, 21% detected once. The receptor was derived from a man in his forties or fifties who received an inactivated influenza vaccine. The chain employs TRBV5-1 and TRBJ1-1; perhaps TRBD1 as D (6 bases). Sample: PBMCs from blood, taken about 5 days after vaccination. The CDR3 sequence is CASSPLGTRNTEAFF. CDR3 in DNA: TGCGCCAGCAGCCCCCTGGGGACACGGAACACTGAAGCTTTCTTT.